This TCR beta chain was sequenced for a study of tumor and adjacent non-tumor tissue in lung cancer. As for the study in general: Stage I to III disease affected approximately 11 men and roughly five women aged roughly 31 to 80. The study, taken as a whole, reports: Normal lung showed higher cumulative top 100 clone frequency than tumor.

On this clonotype: Its antigen is as yet unknown.

This sample's RNA came from whole unsorted tissue. After removal of 3 bases from V and 6 bases from J, the junction contained 13 bases not matched to a gene. The CDR3 consists of 17 residues. Germline values: CDR1 ENHRY, CDR2 SYGVKD. TCRbeta libraries were built with three rounds of nested PCR, modified from ARM-PCR. MiXCR, run by TCRdb on the multiplex PCR reads, gives a single entry per CDR3 protein. The data show roughly 120,000 distinct CDR3 sequences, with about 80% seen just once and 20% to 25% held by the top ten. This sequence was found in a man between 65 and 85 years old with non-small cell lung cancer. The chain couples TRBV10-3 to TRBJ2-1; 8 positions agree with TRBD2. The sample comprised lung tumor tissue. The CDR3, as DNA: TGTGCCATCAGTGACCCCCAGAGCGGGAGCACCTTCAATGAGCAGTTCTTC. This translates into CAISDPQSGSTFNEQFF.